This is a list of T cell receptor beta chains from one sample in a study of T cells in Graves' hyperthyroidism and ophthalmopathy. TCRdb reanalysed the multiplex PCR reads using MiXCR and keeps one entry per CDR3 protein. This table has approximately 400,000 distinct CDR3 sequences, 15% to 17% appearing once. Source material: blood. The receptors originated from a woman younger than 35 with Graves' hyperthyroidism. Both conserved end residues are part of each CDR3. The D gene is left open where the match is weak. Not all rows give a size; the values are once, few, many and, for expanded clones, a class.

CDR3 protein: CAISGTSGSVVSSDNEQFF; CDR3 DNA: TGTGCCATCAGTGGGACTAGCGGGAGTGTCGTATCGAGCGACAATGAGCAGTTCTTC; J gene: TRBJ2-1; V gene: TRBV10-3; D gene: TRBD2; clone size: many
CDR3 protein: CSGGGYYEQYF; CDR3 DNA: TGCAGCGGCGGGGGTTACTACGAGCAGTACTTC; J gene: TRBJ2-7; V gene: TRBV29-1; D gene: TRBD2; clone size: few
CDR3 protein: CASSARGDRGRDTQYF; CDR3 DNA: TGTGCCAGCAGTGCTCGGGGGGACAGGGGGCGAGATACGCAGTATTTT; J gene: TRBJ2-3; V gene: TRBV6-1; D gene: TRBD1; clone size: many
CDR3 protein: CASSLHEAYYGYTF; CDR3 DNA: TGTGCCAGCAGCTTGCATGAGGCCTACTATGGCTACACCTTC; J gene: TRBJ1-2; V gene: TRBV5-5; D gene: NA; clone size: many
CDR3 protein: CASSQEQTGDGYNEQFF; CDR3 DNA: TGCGCCAGCAGCCAAGAGCAAACAGGGGATGGCTACAATGAGCAGTTCTTC; J gene: TRBJ2-1; V gene: TRBV4-1; D gene: TRBD1; clone size: many
CDR3 protein: CASSVDPGTLPLLRERETQYF; CDR3 DNA: TGCGCCAGCAGCGTGGACCCCGGGACACTACCTCTCTTACGGGAGCGCGAGACCCAGTACTTC; J gene: TRBJ2-5; V gene: TRBV5-1; D gene: NA; clone size: few
CDR3 protein: CASSEFNLDYGYTF; CDR3 DNA: TGTGCCAGCAGTGAATTTAACCTAGACTATGGCTACACCTTC; J gene: TRBJ1-2; V gene: TRBV25-1; D gene: NA; clone size: once
CDR3 protein: CASSPETGRGADTQYF; CDR3 DNA: TGTGCCAGCAGTCCAGAGACAGGGAGGGGGGCAGATACGCAGTATTTT; J gene: TRBJ2-3; V gene: TRBV28; D gene: NA; clone size: many
CDR3 protein: CASSHGNNEQFF; CDR3 DNA: TGTGCCAGCAGCCACGGTAACAATGAGCAGTTCTTC; J gene: TRBJ2-1; V gene: TRBV3-1; D gene: NA; clone size: NA
CDR3 protein: CASSGPIGSYNEQFF; CDR3 DNA: TGCGCCAGCAGCGGACCGATAGGGTCGTACAATGAGCAGTTCTTC; J gene: TRBJ2-1; V gene: TRBV5-1; D gene: NA; clone size: many
CDR3 protein: CSVGSGLRYEQYF; CDR3 DNA: TGCAGCGTGGGGTCGGGGTTGAGATATGAGCAGTACTTC; J gene: TRBJ2-7; V gene: TRBV29-1; D gene: NA; clone size: few
CDR3 protein: CASSLLDRQSSGNTIYF; CDR3 DNA: TGCGCCAGCAGCTTACTCGACAGGCAGAGCTCTGGAAACACCATATATTTT; J gene: TRBJ1-3; V gene: TRBV5-1; D gene: NA; clone size: few
CDR3 protein: CASSPGQGSYEQCF; CDR3 DNA: TGTGCCAGCTCACCGGGACAGGGCTCCTACGAGCAGTGCTTC; J gene: TRBJ2-7; V gene: TRBV18; D gene: TRBD1; clone size: few
CDR3 protein: CASSYTQLNTEAFF; CDR3 DNA: TGTGCCAGCAGTTACACGCAACTCAACACTGAAGCTTTCTTT; J gene: TRBJ1-1; V gene: TRBV6-5; D gene: NA; clone size: NA
CDR3 protein: CASSRIYNEQFF; CDR3 DNA: TGTGCCAGCAGCCGAATATATAATGAGCAGTTCTTC; J gene: TRBJ2-1; V gene: TRBV11-2; D gene: NA; clone size: many
CDR3 protein: CASSQSGGADIQYF; CDR3 DNA: TGTGCCAGCAGCCAGAGCGGGGGGGCGGACATTCAGTACTTC; J gene: TRBJ2-4; V gene: TRBV3-1; D gene: TRBD2; clone size: many
CDR3 protein: CASSARLAGAAVETQYF; CDR3 DNA: TGTGCCAGCAGCGCTCGACTAGCGGGGGCCGCAGTGGAGACCCAGTACTTC; J gene: TRBJ2-5; V gene: TRBV11-2; D gene: TRBD2; clone size: many
CDR3 protein: CASSLKSPGQGADTGELFF; CDR3 DNA: TGTGCCAGCAGTTTAAAGTCCCCCGGACAGGGGGCGGACACCGGGGAGCTGTTTTTT; J gene: TRBJ2-2; V gene: TRBV27; D gene: TRBD1; clone size: NA
CDR3 protein: CASSLGGSYNEQFF; CDR3 DNA: TGCGCCAGCAGCTTGGGGGGATCGTACAATGAGCAGTTCTTC; J gene: TRBJ2-1; V gene: TRBV5-1; D gene: NA; clone size: many
CDR3 protein: CASSLRARYSGNTIYF; CDR3 DNA: TGTGCCAGCAGTTTAAGGGCAAGATACTCTGGAAACACCATATATTTT; J gene: TRBJ1-3; V gene: TRBV12-3/TRBV12-4; D gene: NA; clone size: NA
CDR3 protein: CASSLIIYEQFF; CDR3 DNA: TGTGCCAGCAGTTTAATAATCTATGAGCAGTTCTTC; J gene: TRBJ2-1; V gene: TRBV12-3/TRBV12-4; D gene: NA; clone size: NA
CDR3 protein: CASSLDANYGYTF; CDR3 DNA: TGTGCCAGCAGCTTGGATGCCAACTATGGCTACACCTTC; J gene: TRBJ1-2; V gene: TRBV11-2; D gene: NA; clone size: NA
CDR3 protein: CASSPTGTGTEAFF; CDR3 DNA: TGTGCCAGCAGCCCGACCGGGACAGGCACTGAAGCTTTCTTT; J gene: TRBJ1-1; V gene: TRBV7-3; D gene: TRBD1; clone size: many
CDR3 protein: CASSLGDRNTGELFF; CDR3 DNA: TGTGCCAGCAGCTTAGGGGACAGAAACACCGGGGAGCTGTTTTTT; J gene: TRBJ2-2; V gene: TRBV7-2; D gene: TRBD1; clone size: many
CDR3 protein: CASNEGIDIQYF; CDR3 DNA: TGTGCCAGCAATGAGGGGATTGACATTCAGTACTTC; J gene: TRBJ2-4; V gene: TRBV6-2/TRBV6-3; D gene: NA; clone size: few
CDR3 protein: CASRSTGVGGSREKLFF; CDR3 DNA: TGTGCCAGCAGATCAACCGGCGTGGGGGGGAGTCGAGAAAAACTGTTTTTT; J gene: TRBJ1-4; V gene: TRBV6-1; D gene: NA; clone size: NA
CDR3 protein: CASSELHRNTEAFF; CDR3 DNA: TGTGCCAGCAGTGAATTACACCGGAACACTGAAGCTTTCTTT; J gene: TRBJ1-1; V gene: TRBV2; D gene: NA; clone size: many
CDR3 protein: CANSLDPGTEKLFF; CDR3 DNA: TGTGCCAACAGCTTAGACCCAGGCACCGAAAAACTGTTTTTT; J gene: TRBJ1-4; V gene: TRBV7-2; D gene: NA; clone size: few
CDR3 protein: CSARDPDGQETQYF; CDR3 DNA: TGCAGTGCTAGAGATCCCGACGGACAAGAGACCCAGTACTTC; J gene: TRBJ2-5; V gene: TRBV20-1; D gene: NA; clone size: many
CDR3 protein: CASSLAASGANVLTF; CDR3 DNA: TGTGCCAGCAGCTTAGCGGCTTCTGGGGCCAACGTCCTGACTTTC; J gene: TRBJ2-6; V gene: TRBV7-9; D gene: NA; clone size: few
CDR3 protein: CATSRDGDRAYEQYF; CDR3 DNA: TGTGCCACCAGCAGAGATGGGGACAGGGCCTACGAGCAGTACTTC; J gene: TRBJ2-7; V gene: TRBV15; D gene: TRBD1; clone size: NA
CDR3 protein: CASSPSRTSGFYNEQFF; CDR3 DNA: TGTGCCAGCAGCCCCTCCCGGACTAGCGGGTTTTACAATGAGCAGTTCTTC; J gene: TRBJ2-1; V gene: TRBV28; D gene: TRBD2; clone size: NA
CDR3 protein: CASSLGTGWATDTQYF; CDR3 DNA: TGTGCCAGCAGCTTGGGGACAGGGTGGGCCACAGATACGCAGTATTTT; J gene: TRBJ2-3; V gene: TRBV7-6; D gene: TRBD1; clone size: many
CDR3 protein: CASSQVAGQGAYNEQFF; CDR3 DNA: TGTGCCAGCAGCCAAGTTGCGGGACAGGGGGCCTACAATGAGCAGTTCTTC; J gene: TRBJ2-1; V gene: TRBV3-1; D gene: TRBD1; clone size: many
CDR3 protein: CASSYATSGAYNEQFF; CDR3 DNA: TGTGCCAGCAGTTACGCGACTAGCGGAGCCTACAATGAGCAGTTCTTC; J gene: TRBJ2-1; V gene: TRBV6-5; D gene: TRBD2; clone size: many
CDR3 protein: CASSQELAYHEQFF; CDR3 DNA: TGCGCCAGCAGCCAAGAACTGGCTTACCATGAGCAGTTCTTC; J gene: TRBJ2-1; V gene: TRBV4-3; D gene: NA; clone size: NA
CDR3 protein: CASSLMTGTYEQYF; CDR3 DNA: TGTGCCAGCAGTTTGATGACAGGTACCTACGAGCAGTACTTC; J gene: TRBJ2-7; V gene: TRBV12-3/TRBV12-4; D gene: NA; clone size: many
CDR3 protein: CASSVEAGASYEQYF; CDR3 DNA: TGTGCCAGCAGCGTAGAGGCGGGAGCTTCCTACGAGCAGTACTTC; J gene: TRBJ2-7; V gene: TRBV9; D gene: TRBD2; clone size: many
CDR3 protein: CASSPGPIYEQYF; CDR3 DNA: TGTGCCAGCAGTCCCGGGCCTATCTACGAGCAGTACTTC; J gene: TRBJ2-7; V gene: TRBV6-1; D gene: NA; clone size: many
CDR3 protein: CASRKLAGGSYNEQFF; CDR3 DNA: TGTGCCAGCAGGAAACTAGCGGGGGGGTCCTACAATGAGCAGTTCTTC; J gene: TRBJ2-1; V gene: TRBV2; D gene: TRBD2; clone size: many
CDR3 protein: CASSLLGKGEQFF; CDR3 DNA: TGTGCCAGCAGCTTATTGGGTAAGGGTGAGCAGTTCTTC; J gene: TRBJ2-1; V gene: TRBV7-2; D gene: NA; clone size: NA
CDR3 protein: CSACDYQETQYF; CDR3 DNA: TGCAGTGCTTGTGACTACCAAGAGACCCAGTACTTC; J gene: TRBJ2-5; V gene: TRBV20-1; D gene: NA; clone size: NA
CDR3 protein: CASSQPGQGGNQPQHF; CDR3 DNA: TGTGCCAGTAGCCAACCGGGACAGGGTGGAAATCAGCCCCAGCATTTT; J gene: TRBJ1-5; V gene: TRBV19; D gene: TRBD1; clone size: many
CDR3 protein: CASSASGPSSYNEQFF; CDR3 DNA: TGTGCCAGCAGCGCGAGCGGGCCGAGCTCCTACAATGAGCAGTTCTTC; J gene: TRBJ2-1; V gene: TRBV5-6; D gene: NA; clone size: NA
CDR3 protein: CASGATGTTVYF; CDR3 DNA: TGTGCCAGCGGTGCAACCGGGACTACCGTGTACTTC; J gene: TRBJ2-5; V gene: TRBV6-1; D gene: TRBD2; clone size: many
CDR3 protein: CASSTDTRGTEAFF; CDR3 DNA: TGCGCCAGCAGCACCGACACCCGCGGGACTGAAGCTTTCTTT; J gene: TRBJ1-1; V gene: TRBV5-1; D gene: NA; clone size: many
CDR3 protein: CASSPSSLGWEGDTQYF; CDR3 DNA: TGTGCCAGCAGCCCCTCGAGCCTCGGGTGGGAAGGGGATACGCAGTATTTT; J gene: TRBJ2-3; V gene: TRBV9; D gene: NA; clone size: NA
CDR3 protein: CASSPKQGNYEQYF; CDR3 DNA: TGTGCCAGCTCACCGAAACAGGGAAACTACGAGCAGTACTTC; J gene: TRBJ2-7; V gene: TRBV18; D gene: NA; clone size: many
CDR3 protein: CASSAEPRFSASGYTF; CDR3 DNA: TGTGCCAGCAGCGCAGAGCCCAGGTTCTCCGCTAGTGGCTACACCTTC; J gene: TRBJ1-2; V gene: TRBV9; D gene: NA; clone size: NA
CDR3 protein: CASSVRSGINEKLFF; CDR3 DNA: TGTGCCAGCAGCGTCAGGTCGGGGATAAATGAAAAACTGTTTTTT; J gene: TRBJ1-4; V gene: TRBV7-8; D gene: NA; clone size: NA